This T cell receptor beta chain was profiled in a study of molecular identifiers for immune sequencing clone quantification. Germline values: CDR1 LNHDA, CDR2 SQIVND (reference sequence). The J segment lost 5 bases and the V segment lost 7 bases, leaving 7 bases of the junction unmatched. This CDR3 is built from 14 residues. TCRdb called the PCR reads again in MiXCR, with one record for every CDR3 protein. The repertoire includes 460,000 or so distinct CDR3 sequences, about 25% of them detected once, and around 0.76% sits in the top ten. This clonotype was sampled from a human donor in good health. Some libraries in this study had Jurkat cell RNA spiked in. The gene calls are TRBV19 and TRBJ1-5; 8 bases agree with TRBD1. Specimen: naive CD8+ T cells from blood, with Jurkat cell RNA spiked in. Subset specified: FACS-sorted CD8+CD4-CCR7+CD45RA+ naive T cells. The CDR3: CASTTDREYQPQHF. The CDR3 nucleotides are TGTGCCAGTACCACGGACAGGGAGTATCAGCCCCAGCATTTT.